These 20 T cell receptor beta chains share one sample of origin, sequenced in a study of blood T cells in healthy people across ages. A second roughly 7 to 12 cycle PCR used barcoded and J-beta primers. TCRdb passed the 5' RACE reads through MiXCR, listing each CDR3 protein once. The top ten clones hold approximately 2.1% of a sample with 1.5 million to 2 million distinct CDR3 sequences, approximately 50% of them seen once. The sequenced material came from blood. Receptor source: a woman aged 40 to 55 in good health.

The chain couples TRBV28 to TRBJ1-2; possible D gene TRBD1, 6 bases. The V end was cut by 4 bases, the J end by 0 bases, with 30 bases between. Germline V gives CDR1 MDHEN, CDR2 SYDVKM. The CDR3 totals 21 residues. Here the CDR3 reads CASSSLAVQDRMLRSNYGYTF. The CDR3 coding sequence is TGTGCCAGCAGTTCCCTAGCCGTTCAAGACAGGATGTTGAGGTCTAACTATGGCTACACCTTC.

The chain recombines TRBV4-2 with TRBJ1-2; TRBD1 matches 12 bases. V shed 0 bases and J 6 bases; nucleotides not matched to a gene: 8. The CDR3 totals 17 residues. Germline V gene data show CDR1 as LGHNA and CDR2 as YNFKEQ. The DNA of the CDR3 is TGTGCCAGCAGCCAAGAAGGGACGGGACAGGGGGCCAATGGCTACACCTTC. Protein sequence: CASSQEGTGQGANGYTF.

The chain combines TRBV28 with TRBJ1-2; D ambiguous. The germline V gene has CDR1 MDHEN and CDR2 SYDVKM. Deletions cut 6 bases from V and 4 bases from J, with 9 bases between. The CDR3 is 12 residues long. This chain's CDR3 is CASRQPIYGYTF. The CDR3 DNA reads TGTGCCAGCAGACAGCCTATCTATGGCTACACCTTC.

The chain carries TRBV28 and TRBJ1-4; 7 nucleotides line up with TRBD1. Trimming cost V 7 bases and J 5 bases; bases outside gene matches: 7. The CDR3 totals 14 residues. Germline V gene sequence: CDR1 MDHEN, CDR2 SYDVKM. For the CDR3, the DNA is TGTGCCAGCACCAGGGACAGCTTAAATGAAAAACTGTTTTTT. This translates into CASTRDSLNEKLFF. Using reference TRBV28 and TRBJ1-4 for the parts outside the CDR3, the full variable domain is DVKVTQSSRYLVKRTGEKVFLECVQDMDHENMFWYRQDPGLGLRLIYFSYDVKMKEKGDIPEGYSVSREKKERFSLILESASTNQTSMYLCASTRDSLNEKLFFGSGTQLSVL.

The chain has TRBV29-1 and TRBJ2-5, with unresolved D. The V gene lost 5 bases and the J gene lost 5 bases, with 12 bases spanning the gap. The CDR3 totals 12 residues. Germline values: CDR1 SQVTM, CDR2 ANQGSEA. The CDR3 DNA follows: TGCAGCGTTATATTGAATGGGGAGACCCAGTACTTC. Translating gives CSVILNGETQYF.

This clonotype is a singleton in its sample. The chain is built from TRBV5-1 and TRBJ2-7; the match to TRBD1 covers 10 bases. The end of the DNA aligns better with TRBJ2-5, so the J call may be wrong. Germline CDR1 reads SGHRS; CDR2 reads YFSETQ. The CDR3 loop spans 17 amino acids. DNA for the CDR3: TGCGCCAGCAGCCGGATCCTGGGACAGGGGATCGGAGAGACCCAGTACTTC. It is translated as CASSRILGQGIGETQYF.

This clonotype was detected many times. With a much larger clone just one base away, this may be a read error. CDR3 protein: CASSFGTGGVSEAFF. The CDR3 nucleotides are TGTGCCAGCAGCTTCGGGACAGGGGGCGTCTCTGAAGCTTTCTTT. The chain has TRBV3-1 and TRBJ1-1, with 12 bases aligning to TRBD1. Germline values: CDR1 LGHDT, CDR2 YNNKEL (reference sequence). V shed 5 bases and J 6 bases; nucleotides not matched to a gene: 7. The CDR3 runs to 15 residues.

This clonotype was observed many times. This chain connects TRBV18 to TRBJ2-7; TRBD1 matches 7 bases. The junction had 1 base not matched to a gene; V was cut back by 2 bases and J by 3 bases. CDR1 is KGHSH, CDR2 LQKENI, per germline. The CDR3 has 13 residues. The CDR3 nucleotides read TGTGCCAGCTCACCAGGACAGGACTACGAGCAGTACTTC. Its protein is CASSPGQDYEQYF.

V and J are TRBV20-1 and TRBJ2-1; the match to TRBD1 covers 9 bases. The CDR3 consists of 14 residues. The V gene end was trimmed by 6 bases and the J gene end by 5 bases; junction bases not matched to a gene: 8. Germline assignment: CDR1 DFQATT and CDR2 SNEGSKA (reference sequence). The CDR3 spells CSAKGQGPHNEQFF. Written as DNA, the CDR3 is TGCAGTGCAAAGGGACAGGGACCACACAATGAGCAGTTCTTC.

This chain links TRBV28 with TRBJ1-2, with D possibly matching TRBD1 (6 bases). The CDR3 has 12 residues. Germline V CDR1 and CDR2: MDHEN, SYDVKM. V lost 5 bases and J 3 bases, leaving 7 bases between the germline ends. CDR3 region: CASSRGYYGYTF. For the CDR3, the DNA is TGTGCCAGCAGTAGGGGGTACTATGGCTACACCTTC.

This clonotype was recorded at least ten times. This chain uses TRBV28 with TRBJ2-3, with 8 bases identical to TRBD2. Germline-derived CDR1 and CDR2 are MDHEN and SYDVKM. J lost 5 bases, V lost 4 bases, and 11 bases had no gene match. The CDR3 runs 16 residues. The CDR3 spells CASSSGGSGEGDTQYF. The DNA of the CDR3 is TGTGCCAGCAGTTCGGGGGGTAGCGGGGAGGGAGATACGCAGTATTTT.

The chain carries TRBV7-2 and TRBJ2-1; D is unresolved. V shed 3 bases and J shed 5 bases, with 14 bases lying between them. Germline CDR1 is SGHTA and CDR2 is FQGNSA. The CDR3 is 15 residues long. The CDR3 loop is CASSLVSGDHNEQFF. The CDR3 region has the DNA TGTGCCAGCAGCTTGGTCAGTGGCGATCACAATGAGCAGTTCTTC. Supplemented by reference TRBV7-2 and TRBJ2-1, the full variable domain reads GAGVSQSPSNKVTEKGKDVELRCDPISGHTALYWYRQSLGQGLEFLIYFQGNSAPDKSGLPSDRFSAERTGGSVSTLTIQRTQQEDSAVYLCASSLVSGDHNEQFFGPGTRLTVL.

This chain uses TRBV29-1 with TRBJ1-2; 7 bases agree with TRBD1. Trimming cost V 7 bases and J 6 bases; bases outside gene matches: 8. The germline gives CDR1 SQVTM, CDR2 ANQGSEA. This CDR3 is built from 12 residues. As DNA, the CDR3 is TGCAGCGGTGAGCGGGGGACAGATGGCTACACCTTC. Translated, it gives CSGERGTDGYTF.

This clonotype was counted ten times or more. This chain connects TRBV29-1 to TRBJ2-6; D uncertain. CDR1 SQVTM and CDR2 ANQGSEA come from the germline V gene. The CDR3 has 15 amino acids. Trimming pared 4 bases from V and 0 bases from J, leaving 10 bases between. DNA for the CDR3: TGCAGCGTTGGAGGTTCCGGCTCTGGGGCCAACGTCCTGACTTTC. Protein product: CSVGGSGSGANVLTF.

The chain combines TRBV14 with TRBJ2-6; weak D call: TRBD1 (5 bases). CDR3 size: 18 residues. V lost 1 base and J lost 5, with 18 bases in between. From germline, CDR1 is SGHDN and CDR2 FVKESK. DNA of the CDR3: TGTGCCAGCAGCCAAGGCGTCAGGGTTACATATAGGGCCAACGTCCTGACTTTC. Protein sequence: CASSQGVRVTYRANVLTF.

V gene TRBV25-1 combines with J gene TRBJ2-1; D possibly matches TRBD1 or TRBD2 (5 bases each). V shed 7 bases and J shed 6 bases, with 16 bases lying between them. Germline loops: CDR1 MGHDK, CDR2 SYGVNS. The CDR3 contains 14 residues. DNA of the CDR3: TGTGCCAGCACGAGAGGGCCAGGGATCAATGAGCAGTTCTTC. It encodes CASTRGPGINEQFF.

This clonotype was counted between two and nine times. The rearrangement links TRBV19 to TRBJ2-1; 7 nucleotides match TRBD1. The V gene's germline CDR1 is LNHDA and CDR2 SQIVND (reference sequence). The junction had 6 bases not matched to a gene; V was cut back by 8 bases and J by 2 bases. This CDR3 spans 14 amino acids. In nucleotides, the CDR3 is TGTGCCAGTGACGAGGGGGCTACCTACAATGAGCAGTTCTTC. Protein sequence: CASDEGATYNEQFF.

This chain connects TRBV28 to TRBJ2-6; either TRBD1 or TRBD2 may fit D (5 bases each). V gave up 2 bases and J gave up 9 bases, with 11 bases separating them. Germline CDR1 is MDHEN and CDR2 is SYDVKM. This CDR3 is 14 amino acids long. In nucleotides, the CDR3 is TGTGCCAGCAGTTTACAGGGACGGTTCAACGTCCTGACTTTC. Its translation: CASSLQGRFNVLTF.

The V and J genes are TRBV5-4 and TRBJ1-2; D call uncertain. Germline loops: CDR1 SGHNT, CDR2 YYREEE (reference sequence). CDR3 size: 15 residues. Trimming took 5 bases from V and 0 from J, leaving 14 bases between them. CDR3 nucleotide sequence: TGTGCCAGCAGGCGGGAAGCAGTATCTAACTATGGCTACACCTTC. Protein product: CASRREAVSNYGYTF.

The chain uses TRBV12-3 or TRBV12-4 and TRBJ1-5, with 8 bases that match TRBD1. V gave up 0 bases and J gave up 3 bases; unmatched junction bases: 10. The CDR3 is 18 amino acids. CDR3 sequence: CASSLAGTRQGSNQPQHF. DNA of the CDR3: TGTGCCAGCAGTTTAGCGGGGACGAGACAGGGGTCCAATCAGCCCCAGCATTTT.